These 24 T cell receptor beta chains came from one sample sequenced in a study of shared clonotypes between healthy human individuals (dated by TCRdb to about 2020). The library relied on the immunoSEQ multiplex PCR assay. What TCRdb holds here is the immuneACCESS table cut down to in-frame rearrangements. Part of the clones is not present; checked against another copy, under half of the missing clones reflect an unresolved V gene, and the others are unexplained. The sample profile shows about 1.9 million clones; 80% to 95% of them were found once. The ten largest account for roughly 1.7% of the sample. For the CD8 naive samples, CD45RO-negative cells were positively selected for CCR7, yielding a CD45RA+CCR7+ population from which TemRA cells were excluded. Sequenced material: naive CD8+ T cells from PBMCs. The meaning of the sample's cell subset or site label: CD45RA+CCR7+. The receptors here all came from a man aged 18 to 30 in good health. Some clones in this sample may be carry-over from other donors' samples.

The rearrangement joins TRBV19 to TRBJ1-2, with 9 bases matching TRBD1. The CDR3 is 14 amino acids. V dropped 6 bases and J dropped 3; count of bases not matched to a gene: 5. In germline, CDR1 is LNHDA, CDR2 SQIVND (reference sequence). CDR3 protein: CASRGQGIYYGYTF. For the CDR3, the DNA is TGTGCCAGTAGGGGACAGGGAATTTACTATGGCTACACCTTC.

The CDR3 nucleotides read TGCGCCAGCGGGGGTAGTAACTATGGCTACACCTTC. It yields the protein CASGGSNYGYTF. The gene calls are TRBV4-1 and TRBJ1-2, with D possibly being TRBD1 (5 bases). The ends were cut back, 8 bases at V and 1 base at J, with 8 bases in the middle. The CDR3 spans 12 residues. The germline gives CDR1 MGHRA, CDR2 YSYEKL.

The genes are TRBV16 and TRBJ2-5; D gene unclear. The V and J ends lost 1 base and 3 bases respectively, with 12 bases between them. This CDR3 spans 15 amino acids. Germline-derived CDR1 and CDR2 are KGHSY and FQNENV. CDR3 residues: CASSQWPGEKETQYF. The CDR3 DNA reads as TGTGCCAGCAGCCAATGGCCAGGCGAAAAAGAGACCCAGTACTTC.

The chain recombines TRBV9 with TRBJ1-2; the D gene is possibly TRBD1 (5 bases). Germline V lookup: CDR1 SGDLS, CDR2 YYNGEE. This CDR3 spans 11 amino acids. The ends were cut back, 6 bases at V and 6 bases at J, with 9 bases in the middle. As DNA, the CDR3 is TGTGCCAGCACCAAGGGGAATGGCTACACCTTC. Translating it yields CASTKGNGYTF.

This rearrangement joins TRBV7-8 to TRBJ2-3, with D perhaps matching TRBD2 (5 bases). V lost 2 bases, J lost 4 bases, and 19 bases lay in between. Germline lookup yields CDR1 SGHVS and CDR2 FQNEAQ. The CDR3 extends over 17 amino acids. CDR3: CASSLIRKNPAADTQYF. The CDR3 nucleotides read TGTGCCAGCAGCTTAATCCGAAAAAATCCAGCGGCAGATACGCAGTATTTT.

The CDR3 protein is CASSLAGTVQETQYF. For the CDR3, the DNA is TGTGCCAGCAGCTTGGCCGGGACAGTTCAAGAGACCCAGTACTTC. The V gene is TRBV7-2, the J gene TRBJ2-5, with 7 bases that match TRBD1. V was clipped by 3 bases and J by 2 bases; unmatched bases: 6. CDR3 size: 15 residues. Germline V gene data show CDR1 as SGHTA and CDR2 as FQGNSA.

V and J are TRBV9 and TRBJ2-6; D may be TRBD2 (5 bases). V was shortened by 1 base and J by 0 bases, with 8 bases between the two germline ends. Germline V lookup: CDR1 SGDLS, CDR2 YYNGEE. CDR3 size: 16 residues. CDR3 region: CASSVNSDSGANVLTF. The CDR3 DNA reads as TGTGCCAGCAGCGTAAATAGCGACTCTGGGGCCAACGTCCTGACTTTC.

V is TRBV11-2 and J is TRBJ2-5; D tentatively reads TRBD1 or TRBD2 (5 bases each). The CDR3 covers 14 residues. Trimming shortened V by 4 bases and J by 9 bases, and 18 bases separated the two germline ends. Germline V gene data show CDR1 as SGHAT and CDR2 as FQNNGV. DNA for the CDR3: TGTGCCAGCAGCTCAGGGCCCCCGGGGTACCCCCAGTACTTC. It translates to CASSSGPPGYPQYF.

The rearrangement joins TRBV5-5 to TRBJ1-2, with D unclear. Germline loops: CDR1 SGHKS, CDR2 YYEKEE (reference sequence). CDR3 size: 14 residues. Between the trimmed V and J ends, which lost 0 bases and 4 bases, there was a span of 10 bases. DNA for the CDR3: TGTGCCAGCAGCTTGGGGGCGACTTCCTATGGCTACACCTTC. Translation: CASSLGATSYGYTF.

The chain couples TRBV4-1 to TRBJ2-1; D is unclear. V shed 6 bases and J shed 5 bases, with 17 bases lying between them. CDR3 size: 15 residues. Germline lookup yields CDR1 MGHRA and CDR2 YSYEKL. The CDR3 is CASSFTGWGNNEQFF. For the CDR3, the DNA is TGCGCCAGCAGTTTTACCGGGTGGGGTAACAATGAGCAGTTCTTC.

The chain couples TRBV7-3 to TRBJ2-7; 7 positions match TRBD2. Trimming cost V 5 bases and J 3 bases; bases outside gene matches: 10. Germline V lookup: CDR1 SGHTA, CDR2 FQGTGA. This CDR3 spans 15 amino acids. The CDR3 spells CASSPSPSGIYEQYF. CDR3 DNA sequence: TGTGCCAGCAGCCCCTCCCCTAGCGGAATCTACGAGCAGTACTTC. The entire variable domain, with the rest obtained from reference TRBV7-3 and TRBJ2-7, is as follows: GAGVSQTPSNKVTEKGKYVELRCDPISGHTALYWYRQSLGQGPEFLIYFQGTGAADDSGLPNDRFFAVRPEGSVSTLKIQRTERGDSAVYLCASSPSPSGIYEQYFGPGTRLTVT.

This clone was detected once. The chain couples TRBV7-2 to TRBJ2-7, with 8 bases aligning to TRBD1. This CDR3 region has 16 residues. Germline CDR1 reads SGHTA; CDR2 reads FQGNSA. V gave up 0 bases and J gave up 2 bases; unmatched junction bases: 6. CDR3 in amino acids: CASSLAGATGAYEQYF. In DNA form, the CDR3 reads TGTGCCAGCAGCTTAGCGGGGGCGACAGGGGCCTACGAGCAGTACTTC.

CDR3 sequence (DNA): TGTGCCAGCAGTTTATCCATCGGGGGTATGAACACTGAAGCTTTCTTT. Translating it yields CASSLSIGGMNTEAFF. The V gene is TRBV27, the J gene TRBJ1-1, with a weak D call TRBD1 (5 bases). V was pared by 0 bases and J by 0 bases, with 11 bases between. In germline, CDR1 is MNHEY, CDR2 SMNVEV (reference sequence). The CDR3 extends over 16 amino acids.

The rearrangement links TRBV19 to TRBJ1-1, with TRBD1 matching over 7 bases. The CDR3 spans 15 residues. Trimming at V came to 1 base and at J to 6 bases, leaving 8 bases not matched to a gene. Germline CDR1 and CDR2: LNHDA and SQIVND (reference sequence). The CDR3: CASSIVPQGSAEAFF. CDR3 nucleotides: TGTGCCAGTAGTATAGTCCCACAGGGGTCGGCTGAAGCTTTCTTT.

A note on this clone: Other DNA sequences in the same sample also yield this CDR3. The V and J genes are TRBV29-1 and TRBJ2-7; D remains unclear. The length of the CDR3 is 11 residues. Germline lookup yields CDR1 SQVTM and CDR2 ANQGSEA. With 6 bases removed from V and 3 bases from J, the gap between germline ends came to 9 bases. CDR3 region: CSVGTFYEQYF. CDR3 DNA: TGCAGCGTAGGAACGTTCTACGAGCAGTACTTC.

The rearrangement uses TRBV28 and TRBJ2-7; 9 nucleotides match TRBD2. The length of the CDR3 is 14 residues. V trimming: 4 bases; J trimming: 3 bases; junction bases outside the gene matches: 4. Germline CDR1 and CDR2: MDHEN and SYDVKM. CDR3 DNA sequence: TGTGCCAGCAGTTCCCCGCGGGAGGGCTACGAGCAGTACTTC. Translation: CASSSPREGYEQYF.

This sequence joins TRBV18 and TRBJ2-3; D ambiguous. CDR1 and CDR2 from the germline V gene are KGHSH and LQKENI. V shed 6 bases and J shed 2 bases, with 18 bases lying between them. The CDR3 is 16 residues long. The CDR3 nucleotides are TGTGCCAGCTCCCAAACGGAAGCAAGCGACACAGATACGCAGTATTTT. Protein product: CASSQTEASDTDTQYF.

This rearrangement joins TRBV5-1 to TRBJ2-7, with D tentatively TRBD1 (6 bases). This CDR3 has 13 residues. V was trimmed by 7 bases and J by 7 bases, leaving 18 bases between them. The V gene's germline CDR1 is SGHRS and CDR2 YFSETQ. In nucleotides, the CDR3 is TGCGCCAGCGCCTCCAGGGGTCTCCCGGAGCAGTACTTC. It yields the protein CASASRGLPEQYF.

The chain couples TRBV5-4 to TRBJ2-1, with no clear D. The CDR3 is 14 residues long. CDR1 is SGHNT, CDR2 YYREEE, per germline (reference sequence). Trimming shortened V by 1 base and J by 8 bases, and 13 bases separated the two germline ends. The CDR3 DNA reads as TGTGCCAGCAGCTTGAGTTGGCGAGACGATGAGCAGTTCTTC. It codes for CASSLSWRDDEQFF.

The table lists this clone with a count of one. CDR3 in DNA: TGTGCCATCACTGGGAGTTTAGCCACCGGGGAGCTGTTTTTT. Translated, it gives CAITGSLATGELFF. The genes are TRBV10-3 and TRBJ2-2, with D maybe TRBD2 (5 bases). The CDR3 spans 14 residues. Trimming took off 7 bases at V and 4 bases at J, with 13 bases between the two ends. Germline values: CDR1 ENHRY, CDR2 SYGVKD.

A single count supports this clone. V gene TRBV27 combines with J gene TRBJ2-1, with TRBD2 matching over 10 bases. The junction had 8 bases not matched to a gene; V was cut back by 7 bases and J by 8 bases. CDR1 and CDR2 (germline): MNHEY, SMNVEV (reference sequence). This CDR3 has 14 residues. The CDR3 region is CASKPGLAFDEQFF. The CDR3 bases are TGTGCCAGCAAACCGGGACTAGCGTTCGATGAGCAGTTCTTC.

The chain has TRBV2 and TRBJ2-7; 11 positions match TRBD2. The length of the CDR3 is 16 residues. The V and J ends lost 0 bases and 4 bases, in that order; junction bases with no gene match: 5. Germline loops: CDR1 SNHLY, CDR2 FYNNEI. The DNA of the CDR3 is TGTGCCAGCAGTGAAGCGCTAAGGACTAGCGGGTACGAGCAGTACTTC. As protein: CASSEALRTSGYEQYF.

The chain recombines TRBV15 with TRBJ2-7, with TRBD1 matching 7 bases. The germline gives CDR1 LNHNV, CDR2 YYDKDF (reference sequence). The CDR3 is 12 amino acids. J gave up 2 bases and V 5 bases, and 0 bases lay outside the gene matches. This chain's CDR3 is CATSDRAYEQYF. Written as DNA, the CDR3 is TGTGCCACCAGCGACAGGGCCTACGAGCAGTACTTC.

This clone appeared a single time. Other DNA sequences of this sample code for an identical CDR3. The chain couples TRBV9 to TRBJ1-5, with TRBD1 matching 7 bases. The V gene end was trimmed by 5 bases and the J gene end by 5 bases; junction bases not matched to a gene: 4. Germline CDR1 SGDLS, CDR2 YYNGEE. CDR3 length equals 13 residues. In nucleotides, the CDR3 is TGTGCCAGCAGTGGAACAGGGGATCAGCCCCAGCATTTT. Its translation: CASSGTGDQPQHF.